This T cell receptor beta chain was captured by sequencing in a study of technical replicates of blood from several donors. Per the germline V gene, CDR1 is SGHVS and CDR2 is FQNEAQ. The germline V and J ends were trimmed by 5 bases and 6 bases, with 19 bases remaining between them. CDR3 size: 15 residues. TCRdb keeps only in-frame clones here, not all; method: immunoSEQ multiplex PCR. There are about 84,000 clones in the sample; around 97% occur only once, and around 0.18% lies in the top ten. A single count supports this clone. The clonotype was recovered from a human donor in good health. Sequenced material: T cells isolated from PBMCs. The chain carries TRBV7-8 and TRBJ1-2; D unclear. CDR3 nucleotides: TGTGCCAGCAGCCCTACCCGGTCTGTCTTTAATGGCTACACCTTC. Translating it yields CASSPTRSVFNGYTF.